This TCR beta chain was identified during a study of cytomegalovirus exposure and HLA in healthy donors. Turning to the study itself: Approximately 190 million T cells yielded 120 million or so unique TCR beta sequences, as an earlier analysis found.

A word on this clone: Its antigen is undetermined.

Points from the study as a whole: Certain sequence variants were highly shared and formed a cluster, and this cluster was likely a sequencing artifact. Later examination showed HLA-associated TCR beta chains had greater clonal expansion than equally common others. Among TCR beta chains, those listed as cytomegalovirus-associated numbered about 160.

The CDR3 has 16 residues. Trimming at V came to 6 bases and at J to 1 base, leaving 5 bases not matched to a gene. The germline CDR1 and CDR2 sequences are MNHEY and SMNVEV (reference sequence). PCR was performed using 60 Vbeta and 13 Jbeta primers. This table comes from immunoSEQ multiplex PCR, and its TCRdb copy is limited to in-frame clones, with some not included. Of about 140,000 clones in the sample, 77% were seen once. The rearrangement uses TRBV27 and TRBJ2-6; 8 nucleotides match TRBD1. The receptor comes from a female donor in good health and CMV-seronegative. The sequenced sample was PBMCs. The CDR3 spells CASRKTGGSGANVLTF. In DNA, the CDR3 is TGTGCCAGCAGAAAAACAGGGGGATCTGGGGCCAACGTCCTGACTTTC.